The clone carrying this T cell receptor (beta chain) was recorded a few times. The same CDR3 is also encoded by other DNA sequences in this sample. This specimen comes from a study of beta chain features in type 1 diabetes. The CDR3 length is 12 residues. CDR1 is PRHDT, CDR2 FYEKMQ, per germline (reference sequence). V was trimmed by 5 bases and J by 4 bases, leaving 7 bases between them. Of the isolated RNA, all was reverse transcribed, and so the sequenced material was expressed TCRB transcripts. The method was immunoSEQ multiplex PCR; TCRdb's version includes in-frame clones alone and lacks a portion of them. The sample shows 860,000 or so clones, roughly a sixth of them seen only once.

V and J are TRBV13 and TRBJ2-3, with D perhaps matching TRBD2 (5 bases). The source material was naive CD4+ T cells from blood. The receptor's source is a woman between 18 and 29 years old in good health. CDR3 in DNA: TGTGCCAGCAGCCTCGGGGCAGATACGCAGTATTTT. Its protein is CASSLGADTQYF.